This TCR beta chain was sequenced during a study of early T cells in non-severe SARS-CoV-2 infection. The overall study: Unsorted whole-blood RNA was sequenced in bulk, leaving chains unpaired.

Study-level findings and limits: VDJdb matching, biased toward anti-spike CD8 responses, missed private and CD4 specificities.

The TCR library protocol attached unique molecular identifiers to the individual cDNA molecules. TCRdb reanalysed the 5' RACE reads using MiXCR and keeps one entry per CDR3 protein. The sample carries about 38,000 distinct CDR3 sequences, roughly 5% recorded once. This CDR3 contains 13 residues. Per the germline V gene, CDR1 is PRHDT and CDR2 is FYEKMQ (reference sequence). Trimming removed 4 bases at V and 9 bases at J, with 16 bases between. Ten or more counts support this clonotype. The antigen is undetermined. Material: whole blood. The receptor was derived from an adult who was a healthcare worker with PCR-confirmed SARS-CoV-2 infection or an uninfected control (not recorded which). This sequence joins TRBV13 and TRBJ2-7, with D uncertain. The CDR3 protein is CASSSTGELVQYF. The CDR3 coding sequence is TGTGCCAGCAGCTCGACCGGTGAACTGGTGCAGTACTTC.